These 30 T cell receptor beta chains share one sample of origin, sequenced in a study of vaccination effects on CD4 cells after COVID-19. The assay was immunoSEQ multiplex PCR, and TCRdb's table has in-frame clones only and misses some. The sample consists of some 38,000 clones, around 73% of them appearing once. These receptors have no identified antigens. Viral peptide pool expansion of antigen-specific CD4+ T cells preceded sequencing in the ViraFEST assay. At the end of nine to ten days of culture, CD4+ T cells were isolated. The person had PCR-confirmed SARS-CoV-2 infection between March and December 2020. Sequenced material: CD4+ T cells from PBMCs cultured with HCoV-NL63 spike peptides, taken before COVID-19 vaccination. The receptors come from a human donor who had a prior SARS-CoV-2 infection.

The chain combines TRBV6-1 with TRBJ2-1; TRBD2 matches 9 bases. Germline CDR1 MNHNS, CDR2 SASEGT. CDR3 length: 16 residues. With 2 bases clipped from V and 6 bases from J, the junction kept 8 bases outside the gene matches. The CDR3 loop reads CASSESRGGATNEQFF. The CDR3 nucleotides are TGTGCCAGCAGTGAATCCCGCGGGGGGGCGACCAATGAGCAGTTCTTC.

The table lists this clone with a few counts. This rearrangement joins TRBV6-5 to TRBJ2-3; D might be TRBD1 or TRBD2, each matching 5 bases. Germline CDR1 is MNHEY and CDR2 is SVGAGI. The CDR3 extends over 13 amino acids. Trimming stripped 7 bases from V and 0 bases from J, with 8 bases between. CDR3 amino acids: CASKGPSTDTQYF. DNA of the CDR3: TGTGCCAGCAAGGGACCTAGCACAGATACGCAGTATTTT.

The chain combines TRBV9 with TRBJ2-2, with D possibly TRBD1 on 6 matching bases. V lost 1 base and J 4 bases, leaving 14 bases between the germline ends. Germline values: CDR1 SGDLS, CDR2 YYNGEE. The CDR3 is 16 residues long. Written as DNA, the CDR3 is TGTGCCAGCAGCGTAACTACAGGGTTGGGCACCGGGGAGCTGTTTTTT. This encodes CASSVTTGLGTGELFF.

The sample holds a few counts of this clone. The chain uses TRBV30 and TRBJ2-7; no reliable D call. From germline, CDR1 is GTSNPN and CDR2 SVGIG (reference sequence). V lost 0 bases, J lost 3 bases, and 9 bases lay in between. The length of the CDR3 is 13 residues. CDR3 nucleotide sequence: TGTGCCTGGAGTGTACACGGAGTCTACGAGCAGTACTTC. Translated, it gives CAWSVHGVYEQYF.

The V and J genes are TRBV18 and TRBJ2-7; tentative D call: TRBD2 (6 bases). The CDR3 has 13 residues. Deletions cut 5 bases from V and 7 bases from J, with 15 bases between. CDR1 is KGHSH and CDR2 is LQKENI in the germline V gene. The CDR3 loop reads CASSRDSFREQYF. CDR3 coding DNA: TGTGCCAGCTCAAGGGACTCATTTAGGGAGCAGTACTTC. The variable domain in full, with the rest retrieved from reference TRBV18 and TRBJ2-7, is NAGVMQNPRHLVRRRGQEARLRCSPMKGHSHVYWYRQLPEEGLKFMVYLQKENIIDESGMPKERFSAEFPKEGPSILRIQQVVRGDSAAYFCASSRDSFREQYFGPGTRLTVT.

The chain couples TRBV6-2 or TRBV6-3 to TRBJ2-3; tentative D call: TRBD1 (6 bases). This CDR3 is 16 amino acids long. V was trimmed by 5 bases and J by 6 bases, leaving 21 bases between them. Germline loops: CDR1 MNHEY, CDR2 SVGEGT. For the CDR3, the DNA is TGTGCCAGCAGTCCACCAACAGGGCCCTTTCCGGATACGCAGTATTTT. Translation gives CASSPPTGPFPDTQYF.

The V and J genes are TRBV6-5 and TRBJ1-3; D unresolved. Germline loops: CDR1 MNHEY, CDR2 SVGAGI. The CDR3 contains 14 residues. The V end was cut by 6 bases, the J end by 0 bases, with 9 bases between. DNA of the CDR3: TGTGCCAGCAGGTGGGATTTCTCTGGAAACACCATATATTTT. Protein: CASRWDFSGNTIYF.

In DNA form, the CDR3 reads TGTGCCAGCAGTCCAGCGGGATGGGGCTACAATGAGCAGTTCTTC. As protein: CASSPAGWGYNEQFF. This chain joins TRBV7-2 and TRBJ2-1, with TRBD2 matching 7 bases. V lost 6 bases and J lost 3; bases outside the gene matches: 8. The length of the CDR3 is 15 residues. CDR1 and CDR2 (germline): SGHTA, FQGNSA.

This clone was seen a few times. The CDR3 DNA follows: TGTGCCAGCGCCAATACTCAGGGGGGATGCAATCAGCCCCAGCATTTT. This translates into CASANTQGGCNQPQHF. The J gene is TRBJ1-5, the V gene TRBV21-1; the tabulated D call, TRBD1, remains unverified against the DNA. TRBV21-1 is termed a pseudogene. CDR3 length: 16 residues.

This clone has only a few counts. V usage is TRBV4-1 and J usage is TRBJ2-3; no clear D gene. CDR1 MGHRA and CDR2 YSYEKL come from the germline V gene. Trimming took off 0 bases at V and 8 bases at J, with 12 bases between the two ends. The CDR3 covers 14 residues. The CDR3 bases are TGCGCCAGCAGCCAAGATGTAAACCAAGCTACGCAGTATTTT. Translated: CASSQDVNQATQYF.

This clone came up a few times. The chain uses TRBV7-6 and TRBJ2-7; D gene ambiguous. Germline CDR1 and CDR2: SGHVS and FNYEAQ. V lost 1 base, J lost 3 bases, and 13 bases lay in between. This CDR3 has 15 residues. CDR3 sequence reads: CASSLDTGPGYEQYF. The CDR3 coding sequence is TGTGCCAGCAGCTTAGATACGGGCCCCGGCTACGAGCAGTACTTC. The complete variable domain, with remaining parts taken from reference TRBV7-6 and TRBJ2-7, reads GAGVSQSPRYKVTKRGQDVALRCDPISGHVSLYWYRQALGQGPEFLTYFNYEAQQDKSGLPNDRFSAERPEGSISTLTIQRTEQRDSAMYRCASSLDTGPGYEQYFGPGTRLTVT.

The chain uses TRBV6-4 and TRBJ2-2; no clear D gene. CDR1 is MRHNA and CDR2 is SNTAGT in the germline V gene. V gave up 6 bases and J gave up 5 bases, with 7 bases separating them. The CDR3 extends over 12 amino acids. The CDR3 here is CASRGYTGELFF. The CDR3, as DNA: TGTGCCAGCAGAGGGTATACCGGGGAGCTGTTTTTT.

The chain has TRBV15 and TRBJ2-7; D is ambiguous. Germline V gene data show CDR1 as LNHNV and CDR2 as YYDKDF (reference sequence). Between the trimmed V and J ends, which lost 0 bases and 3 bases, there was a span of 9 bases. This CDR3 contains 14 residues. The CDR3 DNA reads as TGTGCCACCAGCAGAGATGTAAACGACTACGAGCAGTACTTC. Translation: CATSRDVNDYEQYF.

The CDR3 DNA follows: TGTGCCAGCAGTGACGGACAGGAGAATCAGCCCCAGCATTTT. This translates into CASSDGQENQPQHF. This chain uses TRBV2 with TRBJ1-5; 7 positions agree with TRBD1. Unmatched junction bases numbered 3, after V lost 3 bases and J lost 4 bases. Germline-derived CDR1 and CDR2 are SNHLY and FYNNEI. The CDR3 length is 14 residues.

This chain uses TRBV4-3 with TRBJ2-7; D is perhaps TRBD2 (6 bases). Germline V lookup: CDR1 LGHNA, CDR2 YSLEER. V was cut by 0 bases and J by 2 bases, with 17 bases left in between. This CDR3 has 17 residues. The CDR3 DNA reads TGCGCCAGCAGCCAAGAAGGTCCGGGGGAGTTGGCCTACGAGCAGTACTTC. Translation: CASSQEGPGELAYEQYF.

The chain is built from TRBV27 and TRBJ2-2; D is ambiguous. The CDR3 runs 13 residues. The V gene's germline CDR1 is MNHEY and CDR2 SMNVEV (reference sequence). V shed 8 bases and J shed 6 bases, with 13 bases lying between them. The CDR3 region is CASASWSSGELFF. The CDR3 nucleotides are TGTGCCAGCGCGTCGTGGAGTTCCGGGGAGCTGTTTTTT.

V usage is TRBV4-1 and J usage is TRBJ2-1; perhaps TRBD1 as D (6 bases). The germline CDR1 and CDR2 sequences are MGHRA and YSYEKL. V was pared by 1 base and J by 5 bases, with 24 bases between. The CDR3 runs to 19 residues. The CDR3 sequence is CASSQGPPQGLLADNEQFF. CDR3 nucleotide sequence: TGCGCCAGCAGCCAAGGCCCGCCCCAGGGGCTCCTCGCAGACAATGAGCAGTTCTTC.

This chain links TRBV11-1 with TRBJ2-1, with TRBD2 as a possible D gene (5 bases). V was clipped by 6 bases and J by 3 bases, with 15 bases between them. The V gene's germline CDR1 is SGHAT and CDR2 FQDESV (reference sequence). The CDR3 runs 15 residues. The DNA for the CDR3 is TGTGCCAGCAGTATTCGAGGACTCAACTACAATGAGCAGTTCTTC. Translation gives CASSIRGLNYNEQFF.

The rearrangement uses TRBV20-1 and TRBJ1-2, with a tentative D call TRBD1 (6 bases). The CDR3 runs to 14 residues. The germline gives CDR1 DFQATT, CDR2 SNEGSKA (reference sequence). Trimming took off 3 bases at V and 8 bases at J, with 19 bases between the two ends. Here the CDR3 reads CSASGQGHLGGYTF. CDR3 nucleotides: TGCAGTGCTAGTGGCCAGGGACATTTGGGAGGCTACACCTTC.

CDR3 sequence reads: CASSGQGRGNEQFF. The CDR3, as DNA: TGTGCCAGCAGCGGACAGGGTAGGGGCAATGAGCAGTTCTTC. This rearrangement joins TRBV5-6 to TRBJ2-1; 8 bases agree with TRBD1. The CDR3 extends over 14 amino acids. CDR1 SGHDT and CDR2 YYEEEE come from the germline V gene. Unmatched junction bases numbered 6, after V lost 4 bases and J lost 6 bases.

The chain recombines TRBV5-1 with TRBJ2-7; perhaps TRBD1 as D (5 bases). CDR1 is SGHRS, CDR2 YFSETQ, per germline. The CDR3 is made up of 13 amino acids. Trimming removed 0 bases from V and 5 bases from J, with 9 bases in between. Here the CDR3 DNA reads TGCGCCAGCAGCTTGGGGGGCCGGGACGAGCAGTACTTC. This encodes CASSLGGRDEQYF.

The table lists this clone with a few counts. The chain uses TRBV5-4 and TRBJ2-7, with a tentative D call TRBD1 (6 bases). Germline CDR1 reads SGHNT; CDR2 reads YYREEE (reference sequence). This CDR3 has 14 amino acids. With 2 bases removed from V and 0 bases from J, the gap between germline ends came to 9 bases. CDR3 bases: TGTGCCAGCAGCTTAACAGGGAGCTCCTACGAGCAGTACTTC. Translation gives CASSLTGSSYEQYF. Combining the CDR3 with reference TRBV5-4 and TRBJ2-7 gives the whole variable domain ETGVTQSPTHLIKTRGQQVTLRCSSQSGHNTVSWYQQALGQGPQFIFQYYREEENGRGNFPPRFSGLQFPNYSSELNVNALELDDSALYLCASSLTGSSYEQYFGPGTRLTVT.

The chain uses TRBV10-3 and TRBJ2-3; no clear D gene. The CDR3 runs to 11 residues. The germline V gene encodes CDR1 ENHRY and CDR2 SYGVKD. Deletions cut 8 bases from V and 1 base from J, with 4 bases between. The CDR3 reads CAISGTDTQYF. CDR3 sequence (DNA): TGTGCCATCTCGGGCACAGATACGCAGTATTTT.

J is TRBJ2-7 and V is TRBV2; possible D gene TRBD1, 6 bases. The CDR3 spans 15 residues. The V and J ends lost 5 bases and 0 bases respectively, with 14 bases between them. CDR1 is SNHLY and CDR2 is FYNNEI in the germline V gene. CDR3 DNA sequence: TGTGCCAGCAGTAGTACAGGGTCCCTCTCCTACGAGCAGTACTTC. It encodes CASSSTGSLSYEQYF. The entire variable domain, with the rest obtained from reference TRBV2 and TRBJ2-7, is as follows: EPEVTQTPSHQVTQMGQEVILRCVPISNHLYFYWYRQILGQKVEFLVSFYNNEISEKSEIFDDQFSVERPDGSNFTLKIRSTKLEDSAMYFCASSSTGSLSYEQYFGPGTRLTVT.

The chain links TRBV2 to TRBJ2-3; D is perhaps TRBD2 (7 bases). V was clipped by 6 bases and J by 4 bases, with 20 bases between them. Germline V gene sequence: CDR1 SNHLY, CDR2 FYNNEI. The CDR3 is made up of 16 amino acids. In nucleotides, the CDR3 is TGTGCCAGCAGAAAAAGTACAGGGAGGGCATCAGATACGCAGTATTTT. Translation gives CASRKSTGRASDTQYF.

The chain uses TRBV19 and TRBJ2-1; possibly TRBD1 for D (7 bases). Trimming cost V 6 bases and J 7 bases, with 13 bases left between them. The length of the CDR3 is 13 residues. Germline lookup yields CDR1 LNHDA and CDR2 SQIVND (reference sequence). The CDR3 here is CASSPTGRNEQFF. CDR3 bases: TGTGCCAGTAGCCCGACAGGGAGGAATGAGCAGTTCTTC.

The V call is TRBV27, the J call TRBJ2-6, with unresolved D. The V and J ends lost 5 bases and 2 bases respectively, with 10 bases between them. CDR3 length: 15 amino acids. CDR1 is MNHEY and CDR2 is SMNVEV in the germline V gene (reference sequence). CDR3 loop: CASSHRQAGANVLTF. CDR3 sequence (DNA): TGTGCCAGCAGTCACCGCCAGGCTGGGGCCAACGTCCTGACTTTC.

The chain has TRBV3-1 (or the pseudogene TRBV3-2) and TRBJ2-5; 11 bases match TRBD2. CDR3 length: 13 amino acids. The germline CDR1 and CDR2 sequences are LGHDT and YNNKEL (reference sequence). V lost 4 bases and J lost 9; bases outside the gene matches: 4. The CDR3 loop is CASSLRLAGPQYF. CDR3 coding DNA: TGTGCCAGCAGCCTACGACTAGCGGGGCCCCAGTACTTC.

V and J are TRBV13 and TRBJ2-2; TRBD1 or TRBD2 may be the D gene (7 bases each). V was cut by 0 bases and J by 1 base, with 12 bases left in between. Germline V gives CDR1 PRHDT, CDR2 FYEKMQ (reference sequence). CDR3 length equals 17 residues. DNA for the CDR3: TGTGCCAGCAGCTTAGGCGGGGGGACAGAGAACACCGGGGAGCTGTTTTTT. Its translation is CASSLGGGTENTGELFF.

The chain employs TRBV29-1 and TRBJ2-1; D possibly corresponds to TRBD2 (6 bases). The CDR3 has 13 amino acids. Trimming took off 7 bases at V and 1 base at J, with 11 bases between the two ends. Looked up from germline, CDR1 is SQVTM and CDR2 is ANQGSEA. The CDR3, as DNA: TGCAGCGGCGGGGCGGGTTCCTACAATGAGCAGTTCTTC. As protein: CSGGAGSYNEQFF.